The 27 T cell receptor beta chains listed next were all sequenced from one sample in a study of identical twins. TCRdb independently ran MiXCR on the 5' RACE reads; one entry per CDR3 protein. The sample comprises 200,000 to 300,000 distinct CDR3 sequences, about 13% of which are singletons, and roughly 4% rests with the top ten. The sample also formed part of further work on yellow fever vaccine responses in identical twins.

Sequencing was done on a sample of memory (CD45RO+) T cells sorted from blood. These receptors were taken from a woman aged 18-35 years in good health.

The table lists this clonotype with a few counts. The chain links TRBV14 to TRBJ2-1, with TRBD2 matching 10 bases. In germline, CDR1 is SGHDN, CDR2 FVKESK. This CDR3 spans 17 amino acids. Germline trimming cut 2 bases from V and 7 bases from J; bases unmatched to any gene: 11. DNA for the CDR3: TGTGCCAGCAGCCAACTGTCCCGGACTAGCGGTACGAATGAGCAGTTCTTC. Its translation is CASSQLSRTSGTNEQFF.

This clonotype came up a few times. This chain uses TRBV25-1 with TRBJ2-3; a possible D gene is TRBD2 (6 bases). The V and J ends lost 7 bases and 2 bases respectively, with 19 bases between them. The CDR3 runs 16 residues. Per the germline V gene, CDR1 is MGHDK and CDR2 is SYGVNS. The CDR3: CASTQGAGPFTDTQYF. The CDR3 DNA sequence: TGTGCCAGCACCCAAGGTGCGGGACCTTTCACAGATACGCAGTATTTT.

In its sample, this clonotype was seen many times. The chain combines TRBV5-6 with TRBJ1-5; D not resolved. Trimming shortened V by 4 bases and J by 0 bases, and 8 bases separated the two germline ends. Germline-derived CDR1 and CDR2 are SGHDT and YYEEEE. CDR3 length equals 14 residues. The CDR3 nucleotides read TGTGCCAGCAGCGGGGAAAATAGCAATCAGCCCCAGCATTTT. It translates to CASSGENSNQPQHF.

The rearrangement joins TRBV7-3 to TRBJ2-3; D gene uncertain. In germline, CDR1 is SGHTA, CDR2 FQGTGA. Trimming pared 0 bases from V and 0 bases from J, leaving 7 bases between. The CDR3 sequence is 15 residues long. DNA for the CDR3: TGTGCCAGCAGCTTAACGGCCAGTAGCACAGATACGCAGTATTTT. Its protein is CASSLTASSTDTQYF. Based on the CDR3 plus reference TRBV7-3 and TRBJ2-3, the full variable domain is GAGVSQTPSNKVTEKGKYVELRCDPISGHTALYWYRQSLGQGPEFLIYFQGTGAADDSGLPNDRFFAVRPEGSVSTLKIQRTERGDSAVYLCASSLTASSTDTQYFGPGTRLTVL.

This chain joins TRBV28 and TRBJ2-7; a weak D match, TRBD2 (5 bases). Germline CDR1 MDHEN, CDR2 SYDVKM. The V end was cut by 7 bases, the J end by 6 bases, with 10 bases between. The CDR3 has 11 residues. The CDR3 protein is CASTRAFEQYF. Here the CDR3 DNA reads TGTGCCAGCACGAGGGCTTTCGAGCAGTACTTC.

This clonotype was seen a handful of times. V is TRBV7-2 and J is TRBJ2-5; D is unclear. Deletions cut 3 bases from V and 4 bases from J, with 12 bases between. The germline gives CDR1 SGHTA, CDR2 FQGNSA. The CDR3 runs to 14 residues. The DNA of the CDR3 is TGTGCCAGCAGCTTTATGACCGCAGGAGAGACCCAGTACTTC. Protein: CASSFMTAGETQYF.

This clonotype was detected a few times. This chain links TRBV28 with TRBJ2-7, with D perhaps TRBD1 (5 bases). This CDR3 spans 17 amino acids. Germline lookup yields CDR1 MDHEN and CDR2 SYDVKM. The V end was cut by 2 bases, the J end by 1 base, with 18 bases between. The CDR3 DNA is TGTGCCAGCAGTTTAAGTACCTTAGGGGCTCGGTCCTACGAGCAGTACTTC. Translating gives CASSLSTLGARSYEQYF.

This clonotype has only a few counts. This chain links TRBV25-1 with TRBJ1-6, with D tentatively TRBD1 (6 bases). The CDR3 extends over 14 amino acids. With 2 bases removed from V and 9 bases from J, the gap between germline ends came to 11 bases. Germline V gene sequence: CDR1 MGHDK, CDR2 SYGVNS. The CDR3 coding sequence is TGTGCCAGCAGTGAACCCAACAGGGTTTCACCCCTCCACTTT. This codes for CASSEPNRVSPLHF.

This clonotype was detected only a few times. CDR3 nucleotide sequence: TGCGCCAGCAGCTCGACAGGGGGCATGTATGAGCAGTTCTTC. Translating it yields CASSSTGGMYEQFF. This chain connects TRBV5-1 to TRBJ2-1, with 10 bases aligning to TRBD1. V gave up 3 bases and J gave up 8 bases; unmatched junction bases: 5. Germline loops: CDR1 SGHRS, CDR2 YFSETQ. The CDR3 spans 14 residues.

This clonotype turned up a few times. The V and J genes are TRBV29-1 and TRBJ2-1; the D gene could be TRBD1 or TRBD2 (5 bases each). CDR3 length equals 11 residues. CDR1 SQVTM and CDR2 ANQGSEA come from the germline V gene. V lost 7 bases to trimming and J lost 12 bases, with 16 bases between them. CDR3 region: CSAWDPRGQFF. In nucleotides, the CDR3 is TGCAGCGCCTGGGACCCGAGAGGGCAGTTCTTC.

The chain combines TRBV7-2 with TRBJ2-7; D gene uncertain. Germline V gene data show CDR1 as SGHTA and CDR2 as FQGNSA. The CDR3 covers 12 residues. V was pared by 2 bases and J by 5 bases, with 7 bases between. The CDR3 reads CASSLKLNEQYF. The CDR3 coding sequence is TGTGCCAGCAGCTTAAAGCTAAACGAGCAGTACTTC.

The CDR3 region is CAWTGWQAGETQYF. As DNA, the CDR3 is TGTGCCTGGACCGGGTGGCAGGCAGGGGAGACCCAGTACTTC. The chain employs TRBV30 and TRBJ2-5; a possible D gene is TRBD1 (5 bases). The CDR3 is 14 residues long. The germline V gene encodes CDR1 GTSNPN and CDR2 SVGIG (reference sequence). Deletions cut 4 bases from V and 5 bases from J, with 17 bases between.

A few counts support this clonotype. The chain combines TRBV27 with TRBJ1-2; D remains ambiguous. Looked up from germline, CDR1 is MNHEY and CDR2 is SMNVEV (reference sequence). V was trimmed by 2 bases and J by 6 bases, leaving 16 bases between them. CDR3 length: 15 residues. Here the CDR3 reads CASSLTGVFRDGYTF. CDR3 bases: TGTGCCAGCAGTTTAACTGGGGTATTTCGGGATGGCTACACCTTC.

CDR3 nucleotides: TGTGCCAGCAGCCACAATACGGATACGCAGTATTTT. Protein sequence: CASSHNTDTQYF. The chain uses TRBV2 and TRBJ2-3, with unresolved D. With 6 bases removed from V and 6 bases from J, the gap between germline ends came to 10 bases. Germline V CDR1 and CDR2: SNHLY, FYNNEI. The length of the CDR3 is 12 residues.

The sample holds a few counts of this clonotype. The V call is TRBV12-5, the J call TRBJ2-1, with TRBD2 matching 13 bases. Germline CDR1 is LGHNT and CDR2 is FRNRAP. The CDR3 spans 20 residues. V shed 6 bases and J 1 base; nucleotides not matched to a gene: 15. DNA for the CDR3: TGTGCTAGTGGCACCAAGCTTCCGGGACTAGCGGGACGGTCCTACAATGAGCAGTTCTTC. The encoded protein is CASGTKLPGLAGRSYNEQFF.

This clonotype came up a few times. This CDR3 is CASSSGQRYTDTQYF. CDR3 coding DNA: TGTGCCAGCAGTTCGGGACAGCGCTACACAGATACGCAGTATTTT. The J gene is TRBJ2-3, the V gene TRBV6-5, with 7 bases identical to TRBD1. In germline, CDR1 is MNHEY, CDR2 SVGAGI. J lost 2 bases, V lost 4 bases, and 6 bases had no gene match. The CDR3 runs 15 residues.

This chain joins TRBV24-1 and TRBJ2-3; weak D call: TRBD1 (6 bases). Trimming pared 4 bases from V and 5 bases from J, leaving 12 bases between. The germline CDR1 and CDR2 sequences are KGHDR and SFDVKD. CDR3 length equals 14 residues. CDR3 amino acids: CATSDRTVIDTQYF. In DNA form, the CDR3 reads TGTGCCACCAGTGACCGGACAGTGATAGATACGCAGTATTTT.

This clonotype came up a few times. The rearrangement joins TRBV7-9 to TRBJ2-7; D is unclear. Germline values: CDR1 SEHNR, CDR2 FQNEAQ (reference sequence). Deletions cut 5 bases from V and 6 bases from J, with 14 bases between. The CDR3 is made up of 13 amino acids. As DNA, the CDR3 is TGTGCCAGCAGCCCTACACCTTTGGGCGAGCAGTACTTC. Protein sequence: CASSPTPLGEQYF.

This clonotype was counted a few times. The chain carries TRBV29-1 and TRBJ1-1; 8 nucleotides line up with TRBD1. After removal of 7 bases from V and 5 bases from J, the junction contained 9 bases not matched to a gene. The CDR3 is 13 amino acids. From germline, CDR1 is SQVTM and CDR2 ANQGSEA. The CDR3, as DNA: TGCAGCGCCGCCATGACAGGGGCTACTGAAGCTTTCTTT. This sequence encodes CSAAMTGATEAFF.

The table lists this clonotype with many counts. The chain combines TRBV3-1 with TRBJ2-5; D is uncertain. Trimming took 3 bases from V and 4 from J, leaving 12 bases between them. The CDR3 has 14 amino acids. Germline V gene data show CDR1 as LGHDT and CDR2 as YNNKEL (reference sequence). CDR3 nucleotide sequence: TGTGCCAGCAGCCATCACAAAACCCTAGAGACCCAGTACTTC. This encodes CASSHHKTLETQYF.

This clonotype was picked up a small number of times. The chain joins TRBV6-1 to TRBJ2-7, with D perhaps TRBD2 (6 bases). V was cut by 4 bases and J by 3 bases, with 16 bases left in between. Germline CDR1 MNHNS, CDR2 SASEGT. CDR3 length: 15 residues. CDR3: CASSGEDGGVYEQYF. The CDR3 nucleotides read TGTGCCAGCAGTGGGGAAGACGGGGGAGTCTACGAGCAGTACTTC.

There are a few counts of this clonotype. V gene TRBV20-1 combines with J gene TRBJ2-5, with 7 bases that match TRBD2. After removal of 3 bases from V and 4 bases from J, the junction contained 17 bases not matched to a gene. The CDR3 length is 17 residues. The germline V gene encodes CDR1 DFQATT and CDR2 SNEGSKA (reference sequence). This CDR3 is CSASSMAGEQRGETQYF. As DNA, the CDR3 is TGCAGTGCTAGCTCGATGGCGGGGGAGCAGCGGGGAGAGACCCAGTACTTC.

This clonotype occurred many times. This rearrangement joins TRBV7-3 to TRBJ2-2; 8 bases align to TRBD1. The CDR3 totals 17 residues. CDR1 is SGHTA and CDR2 is FQGTGA in the germline V gene. Trimming took 5 bases from V and 6 from J; bases not matched to a gene: 14. The CDR3 nucleotides are TGTGCCAGCAGCGAGACAGGGGCAGGAGTGTATCCCGGGGAGCTGTTTTTT. It codes for CASSETGAGVYPGELFF. Based on the CDR3 plus reference TRBV7-3 and TRBJ2-2, the full variable domain is GAGVSQTPSNKVTEKGKYVELRCDPISGHTALYWYRQSLGQGPEFLIYFQGTGAADDSGLPNDRFFAVRPEGSVSTLKIQRTERGDSAVYLCASSETGAGVYPGELFFGEGSRLTVL.

V gene TRBV3-1 combines with J gene TRBJ2-3; 10 bases agree with TRBD2. With 0 bases clipped from V and 6 bases from J, the junction kept 12 bases outside the gene matches. The germline V gene has CDR1 LGHDT and CDR2 YNNKEL (reference sequence). This CDR3 contains 18 residues. The CDR3 sequence: CASSQDSPAGGTDDTQYF. In DNA form, the CDR3 reads TGTGCCAGCAGCCAAGATTCCCCAGCGGGGGGGACGGACGATACGCAGTATTTT.

This clonotype showed up many times. The chain uses TRBV5-6 and TRBJ2-1; 8 bases line up with TRBD1. After removal of 2 bases from V and 7 bases from J, the junction contained 2 bases not matched to a gene. This CDR3 is 13 amino acids long. Looked up from germline, CDR1 is SGHDT and CDR2 is YYEEEE. This chain's CDR3 is CASSFTGGNEQFF. The CDR3 DNA reads as TGTGCCAGCAGCTTTACAGGGGGGAATGAGCAGTTCTTC.

This clonotype was observed at least ten times. V and J are TRBV3-1 and TRBJ1-1; D is uncertain. This CDR3 region has 15 residues. From germline, CDR1 is LGHDT and CDR2 YNNKEL (reference sequence). V lost 2 bases and J lost 1, with 11 bases in between. CDR3 residues: CASSQSGTANTEAFF. The CDR3 region has the DNA TGTGCCAGCAGCCAATCGGGCACGGCGAACACTGAAGCTTTCTTT. The whole variable domain, filled in from reference TRBV3-1 and TRBJ1-1, reads DTAVSQTPKYLVTQMGNDKSIKCEQNLGHDTMYWYKQDSKKFLKIMFSYNNKELIINETVPNRFSPKSPDKAHLNLHINSLELGDSAVYFCASSQSGTANTEAFFGQGTRLTVV.

This clonotype occurred a few times. The rearrangement uses TRBV27 and TRBJ2-2; no firm D call. Looked up from germline, CDR1 is MNHEY and CDR2 is SMNVEV (reference sequence). The ends were cut back, 6 bases at V and 7 bases at J, with 9 bases in the middle. The CDR3 totals 12 residues. CDR3 residues: CASRFMGGELFF. The CDR3 region has the DNA TGTGCCAGCAGATTCATGGGCGGGGAGCTGTTTTTT.